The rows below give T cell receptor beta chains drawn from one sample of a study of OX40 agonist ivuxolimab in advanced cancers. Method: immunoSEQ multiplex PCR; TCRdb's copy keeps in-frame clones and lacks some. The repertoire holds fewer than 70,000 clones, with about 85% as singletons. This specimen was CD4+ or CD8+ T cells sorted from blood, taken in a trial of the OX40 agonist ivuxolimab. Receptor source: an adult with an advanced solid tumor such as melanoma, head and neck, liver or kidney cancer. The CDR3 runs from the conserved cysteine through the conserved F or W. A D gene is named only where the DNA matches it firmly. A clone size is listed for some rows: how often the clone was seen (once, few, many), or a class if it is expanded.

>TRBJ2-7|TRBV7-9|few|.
CASSLDAIYEQYF
TGTGCCAGCAGCTTAGATGCGATTTACGAGCAGTACTTC
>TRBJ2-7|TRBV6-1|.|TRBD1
CASSGGGLMYF
TGTGCCAGCAGTGGAGGGGGCCTCATGTACTTC
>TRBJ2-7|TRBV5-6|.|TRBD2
CASSLAGTRRDEQYF
TGTGCCAGCAGCTTGGCCGGGACTAGGCGCGACGAGCAGTACTTC
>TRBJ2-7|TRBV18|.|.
CASSPSQGNEQYF
TGTGCCAGCTCACCATCGCAGGGAAACGAGCAGTACTTC
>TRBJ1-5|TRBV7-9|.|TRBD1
CASSLEGYRGPQPQHF
TGTGCCAGCAGCTTAGAGGGATACAGGGGGCCTCAGCCCCAGCATTTT
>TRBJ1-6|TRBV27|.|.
CASTRRDYSPLHF
TGTGCCAGCACAAGGAGGGACTATTCACCCCTCCACTTT
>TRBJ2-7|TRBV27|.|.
CASSLSRPPPYEQYF
TGTGCCAGCAGTTTATCGAGACCGCCTCCCTACGAGCAGTACTTC
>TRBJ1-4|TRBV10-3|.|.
CAISDGRGQEKLFF
TGTGCCATCAGTGACGGCCGGGGGCAGGAAAAACTGTTTTTT
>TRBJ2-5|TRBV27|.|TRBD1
CASKPDRAETQYF
TGTGCCAGCAAACCGGACAGGGCAGAGACCCAGTACTTC
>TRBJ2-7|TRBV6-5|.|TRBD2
CASRRGLAFPYEQYF
TGTGCCAGCAGGAGGGGACTAGCGTTCCCCTACGAGCAGTACTTC
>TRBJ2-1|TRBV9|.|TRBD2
CASSVNKRGGYNEQFF
TGTGCCAGCAGCGTAAACAAGCGGGGGGGATACAATGAGCAGTTCTTC
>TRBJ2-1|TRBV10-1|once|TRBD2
CASSESAGVNNEQFF
TGCGCCAGCAGTGAGTCGGCGGGGGTCAACAATGAGCAGTTCTTC
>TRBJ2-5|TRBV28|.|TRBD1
CASSLLQGAETQYF
TGTGCCAGCAGTTTATTGCAGGGGGCGGAGACCCAGTACTTC
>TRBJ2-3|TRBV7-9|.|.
CASTLTGLDTQYF
TGTGCCAGCACTCTGACAGGTTTAGATACGCAGTATTTT
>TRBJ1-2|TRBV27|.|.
CASSYREYGGYTF
TGTGCCAGCAGTTATAGAGAATATGGGGGCTACACCTTC
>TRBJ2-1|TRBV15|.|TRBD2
CATSRGLAGGRAPHNEQFF
TGTGCCACCAGCAGGGGACTAGCGGGAGGGCGAGCCCCACACAATGAGCAGTTCTTC
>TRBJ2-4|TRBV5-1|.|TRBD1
CASSRIGQGLNIQYF
TGCGCCAGCAGCCGTATTGGACAGGGTTTGAACATTCAGTACTTC
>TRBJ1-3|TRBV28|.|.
CASSASGNTIYF
TGTGCCAGCAGCGCGTCTGGAAACACCATATATTTT
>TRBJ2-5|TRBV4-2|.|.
CASSQDPGRETQYF
TGTGCCAGCAGCCAAGATCCAGGCCGAGAGACCCAGTACTTC
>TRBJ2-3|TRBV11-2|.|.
CASSLFAGKGDTQYF
TGTGCCAGCAGCTTATTCGCAGGGAAAGGAGATACGCAGTATTTT
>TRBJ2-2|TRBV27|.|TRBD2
CASSPFSGRATGELFF
TGTGCCAGCAGTCCCTTTAGCGGGAGGGCCACCGGGGAGCTGTTTTTT
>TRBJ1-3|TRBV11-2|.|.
CASSLGVAGNTIYF
TGTGCCAGCAGCTTAGGGGTAGCTGGAAACACCATATATTTT
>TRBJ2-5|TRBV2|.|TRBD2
CASSRGGYQETQYF
TGTGCCAGCAGCCGCGGGGGTTATCAAGAGACCCAGTACTTC
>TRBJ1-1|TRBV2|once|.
CASSEDRQINTEAFF
TGTGCCAGCAGTGAAGACCGACAGATAAACACTGAAGCTTTCTTT
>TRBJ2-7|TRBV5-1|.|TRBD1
CASSPEVRDRSYEQYF
TGCGCCAGCAGCCCGGAAGTCCGGGACAGATCCTACGAGCAGTACTTC
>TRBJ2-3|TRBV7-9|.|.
CASVLGLSYTDTQYF
TGTGCCAGCGTCTTGGGTTTGAGCTACACAGATACGCAGTATTTT
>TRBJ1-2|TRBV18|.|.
CASSPPPGRKGYTF
TGTGCCAGCTCACCACCGCCGGGGAGGAAGGGCTACACCTTC
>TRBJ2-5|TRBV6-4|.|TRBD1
CASSDCGTGAQETQYF
TGTGCCAGCAGTGACTGCGGGACAGGGGCCCAAGAGACCCAGTACTTC
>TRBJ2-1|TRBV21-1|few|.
CASSKGLAGPYNEQFF
TGTGCCAGCAGCAAAGGACTAGCGGGCCCCTACAATGAGCAGTTCTTC
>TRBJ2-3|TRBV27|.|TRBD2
CASSPRYGGYAGTDTQYF
TGTGCCAGCAGCCCACGATACGGGGGGTACGCGGGCACAGATACGCAGTATTTT
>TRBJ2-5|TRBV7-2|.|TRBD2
CASSPRRGGDETQYF
TGTGCCAGCAGCCCCCGTCGGGGGGGCGATGAGACCCAGTACTTC
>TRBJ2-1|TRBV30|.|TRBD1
CAWSPTGEMYNEQFF
TGTGCCTGGAGTCCGACAGGGGAGATGTACAATGAGCAGTTCTTC
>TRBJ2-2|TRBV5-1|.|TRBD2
CASSRSGGRANTGELFF
TGCGCCAGCAGCCGGTCAGGCGGGAGGGCGAACACCGGGGAGCTGTTTTTT
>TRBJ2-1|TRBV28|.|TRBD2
CASSPNSGRVLNEQFF
TGTGCCAGCAGCCCAAATAGCGGGAGGGTTCTTAATGAGCAGTTCTTC
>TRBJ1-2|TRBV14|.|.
CASRPLDSTYGYTF
TGTGCCAGCAGACCCCTTGACAGCACCTATGGCTACACCTTC
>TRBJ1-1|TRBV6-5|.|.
CASSYSNLGRSEAFF
TGTGCCAGCAGTTACTCGAACTTAGGAAGGTCTGAAGCTTTCTTT
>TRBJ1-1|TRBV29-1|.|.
CSVDRGNTEAFF
TGCAGCGTTGACCGGGGCAACACTGAAGCTTTCTTT
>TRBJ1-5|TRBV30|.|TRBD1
CAWSEGQYNQPRHF
TGTGCCTGGAGCGAGGGACAGTACAATCAGCCCCGGCATTTT
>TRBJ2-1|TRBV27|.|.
CASTAKGANEQFF
TGTGCCAGCACTGCTAAAGGGGCCAATGAGCAGTTCTTC
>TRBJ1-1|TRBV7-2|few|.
CASSLVGSSMNTEAFF
TGTGCCAGCAGCTTAGTAGGAAGTTCCATGAACACTGAAGCTTTCTTT
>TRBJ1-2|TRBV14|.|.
CASSRGMGHNYGYTF
TGTGCCAGCAGCCGAGGGATGGGACATAACTATGGCTACACCTTC
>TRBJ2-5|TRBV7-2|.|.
CASSLAGRARMQETQYF
TGTGCCAGCAGCTTAGCGGGTCGGGCGCGTATGCAGGAGACCCAGTACTTC
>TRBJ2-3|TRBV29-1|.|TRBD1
CSVNTGATQYF
TGCAGCGTCAATACAGGGGCGACGCAGTATTTT
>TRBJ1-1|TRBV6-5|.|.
CASTNPGGNTEAFF
TGTGCCAGCACCAACCCGGGAGGGAACACTGAAGCTTTCTTT
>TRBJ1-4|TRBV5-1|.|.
CASSFGPSGEKLFF
TGCGCCAGCAGCTTTGGTCCCTCAGGGGAAAAACTGTTTTTT
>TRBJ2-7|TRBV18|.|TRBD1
CASSPLEGQATMQYF
TGTGCCAGCTCACCACTCGAGGGACAGGCGACTATGCAGTACTTC
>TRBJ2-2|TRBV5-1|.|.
CASSLAGPTANTGELFF
TGCGCCAGCAGCTTGGCGGGCCCTACAGCGAACACCGGGGAGCTGTTTTTT
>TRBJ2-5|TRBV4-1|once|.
CASSQFPAQETQYF
TGCGCCAGCAGCCAATTTCCAGCTCAAGAGACCCAGTACTTC
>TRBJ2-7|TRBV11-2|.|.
CASSSGHSSYEQYF
TGTGCCAGCAGCTCGGGACACAGCTCCTACGAGCAGTACTTC
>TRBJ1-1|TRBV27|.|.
CASSLTRGRGLRMGNTEAFF
TGTGCCAGCAGTCTCACTCGGGGGAGGGGTCTTCGCATGGGGAACACTGAAGCTTTCTTT
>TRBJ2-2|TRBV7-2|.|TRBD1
CASSRDRVVTGELFF
TGTGCCAGCAGCCGTGACAGGGTGGTCACCGGGGAGCTGTTTTTT